This entry lists 7 T cell receptor beta chains sequenced from one sample in a study of T cells in tumors after PD-1 blockade. The table came from immunoSEQ multiplex PCR; TCRdb's copy has only in-frame clones and leaves some out. This table has 14,000 to 15,000 clones, around 80% appearing once. The sample here was PBMCs, taken after anti-PD-1 treatment. Receptor source: a human donor with basal cell carcinoma.

V usage is TRBV4-2 and J usage is TRBJ2-2; 7 bases map to TRBD1. This CDR3 region has 18 residues. The V gene end was trimmed by 2 bases and the J gene end by 5 bases; junction bases not matched to a gene: 14. The germline gives CDR1 LGHNA, CDR2 YNFKEQ. The CDR3 spells CASSQSTLTGIGTGELFF. In nucleotides, the CDR3 is TGTGCCAGCAGCCAAAGTACCCTGACAGGGATCGGAACCGGGGAGCTGTTTTTT.

The chain couples TRBV6-1 to TRBJ2-2; 7 bases line up with TRBD1. Looked up from germline, CDR1 is MNHNS and CDR2 is SASEGT. This CDR3 is built from 14 residues. V was pared by 3 bases and J by 6 bases, with 4 bases of the junction left unmatched. CDR3 DNA: TGTGCCAGCAGTGACGGACAGGATGCCGGGGAGCTGTTTTTT. This codes for CASSDGQDAGELFF.

J is TRBJ2-1 and V is TRBV15; D remains ambiguous. Germline CDR1 is LNHNV and CDR2 is YYDKDF (reference sequence). The CDR3 loop spans 15 amino acids. With 7 bases removed from V and 2 bases from J, the gap between germline ends came to 15 bases. The CDR3 spells CATTQDPGTYNEQFF. The CDR3 nucleotides are TGTGCCACCACCCAGGACCCCGGAACCTACAATGAGCAGTTCTTC.

The chain joins TRBV6-5 to TRBJ2-7; a possible D gene is TRBD1 (6 bases). The ends were cut back, 8 bases at V and 5 bases at J, with 13 bases in the middle. There are 12 residues in the CDR3. Germline V CDR1 and CDR2: MNHEY, SVGAGI. CDR3 protein: CASQTGTDEQYF. The DNA for the CDR3 is TGTGCCAGCCAGACAGGCACGGACGAGCAGTACTTC.

V gene TRBV19 combines with J gene TRBJ2-1, with D perhaps matching TRBD2 (6 bases). Germline assignment: CDR1 LNHDA and CDR2 SQIVND (reference sequence). The CDR3 extends over 11 amino acids. V dropped 9 bases and J dropped 8 bases, with 11 bases sitting between them. The CDR3 here is CARRGFDEQFF. In DNA form, the CDR3 reads TGTGCCAGGCGGGGTTTCGATGAGCAGTTCTTC.

J is TRBJ2-3 and V is TRBV30, with TRBD2 matching 7 bases. The CDR3 is 13 amino acids. After removal of 5 bases from V and 7 bases from J, the junction contained 9 bases not matched to a gene. Per the germline V gene, CDR1 is GTSNPN and CDR2 is SVGIG (reference sequence). In nucleotides, the CDR3 is TGTGCCTGGGTGTCCTGGCGGGGGAATACGCAGTATTTT. It yields the protein CAWVSWRGNTQYF.

The table lists this clone with a few counts. The junction departs from the called germline gene at one end, perhaps through a read error. The J gene is TRBJ1-2, the V gene TRBV19; D remains ambiguous. Germline assignment: CDR1 LNHDA and CDR2 SQIVND (reference sequence). The CDR3 is 12 amino acids. The CDR3 protein is CASSGIRLGLLF. The CDR3 DNA is TGTGCCAGTAGTGGTATTAGGTTGGGCCTTCTCTTC.